What follows are 26 T cell receptor beta chains derived from one specimen sequenced in a study of T-cell memory formation after mild COVID-19. In TCRdb, the 5' RACE reads were re-called with MiXCR into one record per CDR3 protein. The sample shows hundreds of thousands of distinct CDR3 sequences, roughly 17% of them seen only once. The sample comprised PBMCs or a T cell subset sorted from them (not recorded which). The receptors shown here come from an adult woman who had mild COVID-19 (a few samples of this study predate the infection). Cell type and time point are not known.

This clonotype was observed a handful of times. The J gene is TRBJ2-3, the V gene TRBV5-1, with D maybe TRBD2 (5 bases). The germline V gene has CDR1 SGHRS and CDR2 YFSETQ. Trimming removed 1 base from V and 5 bases from J, with 8 bases in between. This CDR3 comprises 13 residues. CDR3 amino acids: CASSLFGEDTQYF. The CDR3 DNA reads as TGCGCCAGCAGCTTGTTCGGGGAAGATACGCAGTATTTT.

J is TRBJ2-7 and V is TRBV6-2 or TRBV6-3, with 8 bases matching TRBD1. The CDR3 contains 18 residues. V dropped 6 bases and J dropped 4; count of bases not matched to a gene: 20. The germline gives CDR1 MNHEY, CDR2 SVGEGT. CDR3 nucleotides: TGTGCCAGCAGACCACTCGGAGGACAGGGTATTTTGAAGTACGAGCAGTACTTC. As protein: CASRPLGGQGILKYEQYF.

This chain connects TRBV1 to TRBJ2-3; the listed D gene, TRBD2, was not tested against the DNA. TRBV1 is a pseudogene segment. CDR3 length: 15 residues. The CDR3 sequence is CTSSLRAGTGITQYF. The CDR3 bases are TGCACCAGCAGCCTGCGCGCGGGCACCGGTATTACGCAGTATTTT.

This clonotype has more than one count but fewer than ten. The CDR3 sequence is CASSLDANNEQFF. The DNA for the CDR3 is TGTGCCAGCAGCTTGGACGCCAACAATGAGCAGTTCTTC. This sequence joins TRBV7-9 and TRBJ2-1; no firm D call. V lost 3 bases to trimming and J lost 5 bases, with 8 bases between them. Germline assignment: CDR1 SEHNR and CDR2 FQNEAQ (reference sequence). This CDR3 is built from 13 residues.

This clonotype showed up just a few times. The chain recombines TRBV3-1 with TRBJ1-5; D ambiguous. The V end lost 2 bases, the J end lost 3 bases, and 14 bases lay between the germline ends. The germline CDR1 and CDR2 sequences are LGHDT and YNNKEL (reference sequence). The CDR3 runs 16 residues. In DNA form, the CDR3 reads TGTGCCAGCAGCCAATGGTTAGCTAGGGTCAATCAGCCCCAGCATTTT. Protein product: CASSQWLARVNQPQHF. The variable domain in full, completed from reference TRBV3-1 and TRBJ1-5, reads DTAVSQTPKYLVTQMGNDKSIKCEQNLGHDTMYWYKQDSKKFLKIMFSYNNKELIINETVPNRFSPKSPDKAHLNLHINSLELGDSAVYFCASSQWLARVNQPQHFGDGTRLSIL.

This clonotype appeared a few times. The chain uses TRBV4-1 and TRBJ2-2, with D maybe TRBD2 (7 bases). This CDR3 has 17 residues. Looked up from germline, CDR1 is MGHRA and CDR2 is YSYEKL. Trimming stripped 7 bases from V and 6 bases from J, with 24 bases between. CDR3 loop: CASTYHFTGGSPGELFF. CDR3 bases: TGCGCCAGCACCTACCACTTTACGGGGGGCTCCCCCGGGGAGCTGTTTTTT.

In this sample, this clonotype turned up a few times. In DNA, the CDR3 is TGTGCCAGCAGCTTAGCTATAGCGACGACGACCTGGGGCTACACCTTC. Translation: CASSLAIATTTWGYTF. The chain carries TRBV7-9 and TRBJ1-2; no definite D call. Trimming cost V 0 bases and J 8 bases, with 19 bases left between them. The V gene's germline CDR1 is SEHNR and CDR2 FQNEAQ (reference sequence). The CDR3 extends over 16 amino acids.

This clonotype showed up just a few times. The chain uses TRBV11-2 and TRBJ2-5; 9 positions agree with TRBD1. V was pared by 5 bases and J by 5 bases, with 9 bases of the junction left unmatched. CDR3 length equals 15 residues. From germline, CDR1 is SGHAT and CDR2 FQNNGV. This chain's CDR3 is CASSPWTGAWETQYF. Written as DNA, the CDR3 is TGTGCCAGCAGCCCTTGGACAGGGGCCTGGGAGACCCAGTACTTC. The full variable domain, with the rest looked up from reference TRBV11-2 and TRBJ2-5, is EAGVAQSPRYKIIEKRQSVAFWCNPISGHATLYWYQQILGQGPKLLIQFQNNGVVDDSQLPKDRFSAERLKGVDSTLKIQPAKLEDSAVYLCASSPWTGAWETQYFGPGTRLLVL.

Only a few counts were recorded for this clonotype. This chain uses TRBV29-1 with TRBJ2-1; D possibly corresponds to TRBD1 (5 bases). V was shortened by 3 bases and J by 6 bases, with 9 bases between the two germline ends. The CDR3 is 12 amino acids. Looked up from germline, CDR1 is SQVTM and CDR2 is ANQGSEA. This CDR3 is CSVDWQGNEQFF. Here the CDR3 DNA reads TGCAGCGTTGATTGGCAGGGCAATGAGCAGTTCTTC.

This clonotype has a handful of counts. As DNA, the CDR3 is TGTGCCAGCGGGGACAGGGGGTGGGGCAATCAGCCCCAGCATTTT. It yields the protein CASGDRGWGNQPQHF. The gene calls are TRBV6-6 and TRBJ1-5, with 11 bases lining up with TRBD1. Germline CDR1 is MNHNY and CDR2 is SVGAGI (reference sequence). This CDR3 is 15 amino acids long. V shed 8 bases and J 2 bases; nucleotides not matched to a gene: 5.

This clonotype was detected only a few times. This chain connects TRBV29-1 to TRBJ2-7; no clear D. Between the trimmed V and J ends, which lost 1 base and 3 bases, there was a span of 10 bases. Germline V CDR1 and CDR2: SQVTM, ANQGSEA. CDR3 length: 13 amino acids. CDR3 amino acids: CSVEGSRRYEQYF. For the CDR3, the DNA is TGCAGCGTTGAAGGTAGCAGACGCTACGAGCAGTACTTC.

Many counts were recorded for this clonotype. The CDR3 loop is CASSAPGTASSYNEQFF. The CDR3 DNA follows: TGTGCCAGCAGCGCACCCGGGACGGCGAGCTCCTACAATGAGCAGTTCTTC. This chain uses TRBV5-6 with TRBJ2-1, with D tentatively TRBD1 or TRBD2 (5 bases each). V was shortened by 4 bases and J by 0 bases, with 17 bases between the two germline ends. CDR3 size: 17 residues. Per germline, CDR1 SGHDT and CDR2 YYEEEE. Filled out from reference TRBV5-6 and TRBJ2-1, the complete variable domain reads DAGVTQSPTHLIKTRGQQVTLRCSPKSGHDTVSWYQQALGQGPQFIFQYYEEEERQRGNFPDRFSGHQFPNYSSELNVNALLLGDSALYLCASSAPGTASSYNEQFFGPGTRLTVL.

This clonotype was found a few times. The chain links TRBV4-3 to TRBJ2-1; D is possibly TRBD1 or TRBD2 (5 bases each). Germline V CDR1 and CDR2: LGHNA, YSLEER. The CDR3 has 18 amino acids. V was cut by 0 bases and J by 0 bases, with 15 bases left in between. The CDR3 sequence: CASSQDAYGTGSYNEQFF. CDR3 sequence (DNA): TGCGCCAGCAGCCAAGATGCGTACGGGACGGGCTCCTACAATGAGCAGTTCTTC.

In this sample, this clonotype turned up many times. The V call is TRBV7-6, the J call TRBJ1-1; the D gene is possibly TRBD1 (6 bases). The CDR3 covers 15 residues. V shed 7 bases and J shed 1 base, with 16 bases lying between them. Germline V gene sequence: CDR1 SGHVS, CDR2 FNYEAQ. The CDR3 region has the DNA TGTGCCAGCACCAAAACAGGGCACAAGAACACTGAAGCTTTCTTT. Translating gives CASTKTGHKNTEAFF.

This clonotype has more than one count but fewer than ten. V usage is TRBV24-1 and J usage is TRBJ2-5; D is undetermined. V was pared by 3 bases and J by 7 bases, with 11 bases between. Per germline, CDR1 KGHDR and CDR2 SFDVKD. The CDR3 length is 13 residues. CDR3 residues: CATSDPNWGTQYF. CDR3 coding DNA: TGTGCCACCAGTGATCCGAATTGGGGGACCCAGTACTTC.

The chain combines TRBV18 with TRBJ2-5; D is possibly TRBD1 or TRBD2 (5 bases each). Germline values: CDR1 KGHSH, CDR2 LQKENI. Deletions cut 3 bases from V and 5 bases from J, with 16 bases between. The CDR3 extends over 15 amino acids. Here the CDR3 reads CASSPTVGRPETQYF. The CDR3 DNA is TGTGCCAGCTCACCTACCGTGGGACGGCCGGAGACCCAGTACTTC. Full variable domain (rest looked up from reference TRBV18 and TRBJ2-5): NAGVMQNPRHLVRRRGQEARLRCSPMKGHSHVYWYRQLPEEGLKFMVYLQKENIIDESGMPKERFSAEFPKEGPSILRIQQVVRGDSAAYFCASSPTVGRPETQYFGPGTRLLVL.

This rearrangement joins TRBV7-9 to TRBJ1-5; weak D call: TRBD1 (6 bases). Germline CDR1 is SEHNR and CDR2 is FQNEAQ (reference sequence). CDR3 size: 10 residues. Trimming left V 9 bases short and J 8 bases short, with 8 bases between. As DNA, the CDR3 is TGTGCCAGTGGGGACAAGCCCCAGCATTTT. It yields the protein CASGDKPQHF.

The sample holds a few counts of this clonotype. The CDR3 bases are TGTGCTAACAGCTTGCTAGTACGTCCCCCATCCTACAATGAGCAGTTCTTC. Translating it yields CANSLLVRPPSYNEQFF. The V gene is TRBV7-7, the J gene TRBJ2-1; no clear D. This CDR3 region has 17 residues. The V gene's germline CDR1 is SSHAT and CDR2 FNYEAQ (reference sequence).

V usage is TRBV7-8 and J usage is TRBJ2-1; 12 bases line up with TRBD2. CDR1 SGHVS and CDR2 FQNEAQ come from the germline V gene. After removal of 4 bases from V and 0 bases from J, the junction contained 10 bases not matched to a gene. The CDR3 loop spans 19 amino acids. The CDR3 region is CASSYPLAGGHYSYNEQFF. For the CDR3, the DNA is TGTGCCAGCAGCTACCCACTAGCGGGGGGCCATTACTCCTACAATGAGCAGTTCTTC. The full variable domain, rest sourced from reference TRBV7-8 and TRBJ2-1, is GAGVSQSPRYKVAKRGQDVALRCDPISGHVSLFWYQQALGQGPEFLTYFQNEAQLDKSGLPSDRFFAERPEGSVSTLKIQRTQQEDSAVYLCASSYPLAGGHYSYNEQFFGPGTRLTVL.

J is TRBJ1-1 and V is TRBV7-2; D is unresolved. Looked up from germline, CDR1 is SGHTA and CDR2 is FQGNSA. The CDR3 totals 12 residues. Trimming took off 8 bases at V and 4 bases at J, with 11 bases between the two ends. CDR3: CASQRVGTEAFF. CDR3 nucleotide sequence: TGTGCCAGCCAACGGGTGGGCACTGAAGCTTTCTTT.

This clonotype was observed a handful of times. The chain recombines TRBV12-3 or TRBV12-4 with TRBJ1-1; D remains ambiguous. The CDR3 has 14 amino acids. V lost 3 bases and J 3 bases, leaving 11 bases between the germline ends. The CDR3 spells CASSFGLIHTEAFF. The CDR3, as DNA: TGTGCCAGCAGTTTTGGGCTCATCCACACTGAAGCTTTCTTT.

The table lists this clonotype with many counts. This sequence joins TRBV20-1 and TRBJ2-3; TRBD2 aligns across 8 bases. The CDR3 covers 14 residues. Germline V lookup: CDR1 DFQATT, CDR2 SNEGSKA (reference sequence). V trimming: 3 bases; J trimming: 5 bases; junction bases outside the gene matches: 7. The CDR3: CSARRGEGGDTQYF. In DNA form, the CDR3 reads TGCAGTGCTAGGCGGGGGGAAGGTGGAGATACGCAGTATTTT.

This clonotype was counted between two and nine times. The chain recombines TRBV12-3 or TRBV12-4 with TRBJ1-5; 7 bases are shared with TRBD1. The CDR3 contains 16 residues. V trimming: 3 bases; J trimming: 5 bases; junction bases outside the gene matches: 10. DNA for the CDR3: TGTGCCAGCAGTTTTATTGACAGGGTGCTTCATCAGCCCCAGCATTTT. Translation: CASSFIDRVLHQPQHF.

This clonotype was counted between two and nine times. This CDR3 is CASSFGGSGRWDEQFF. The DNA of the CDR3 is TGTGCCAGCAGCTTTGGCGGTAGCGGGAGGTGGGATGAGCAGTTCTTC. The chain uses TRBV7-6 and TRBJ2-1; TRBD2 agrees at 10 bases. Germline CDR1 and CDR2: SGHVS and FNYEAQ. This CDR3 contains 16 residues. The J segment lost 8 bases and the V segment lost 3 bases, leaving 10 bases of the junction unmatched.

The V and J genes are TRBV12-3 or TRBV12-4 and TRBJ1-2; 10 nucleotides agree with TRBD1. V shed 1 base, J shed 3 bases, and the junction held 8 bases outside the gene matches. CDR3 length equals 17 residues. Written as DNA, the CDR3 is TGTGCCAGCAGTTTAGGACGGGACAGGGGAGCGGACTATGGCTACACCTTC. As protein: CASSLGRDRGADYGYTF.

This chain links TRBV7-6 with TRBJ2-3, with D perhaps matching TRBD2 (5 bases). The CDR3 length is 14 residues. The V end lost 5 bases, the J end lost 4 bases, and 13 bases lay between the germline ends. Germline lookup yields CDR1 SGHVS and CDR2 FNYEAQ. The CDR3 region has the DNA TGTGCCAGCAGCCCTACGGGGTCCCCAGATACGCAGTATTTT. Residues: CASSPTGSPDTQYF.